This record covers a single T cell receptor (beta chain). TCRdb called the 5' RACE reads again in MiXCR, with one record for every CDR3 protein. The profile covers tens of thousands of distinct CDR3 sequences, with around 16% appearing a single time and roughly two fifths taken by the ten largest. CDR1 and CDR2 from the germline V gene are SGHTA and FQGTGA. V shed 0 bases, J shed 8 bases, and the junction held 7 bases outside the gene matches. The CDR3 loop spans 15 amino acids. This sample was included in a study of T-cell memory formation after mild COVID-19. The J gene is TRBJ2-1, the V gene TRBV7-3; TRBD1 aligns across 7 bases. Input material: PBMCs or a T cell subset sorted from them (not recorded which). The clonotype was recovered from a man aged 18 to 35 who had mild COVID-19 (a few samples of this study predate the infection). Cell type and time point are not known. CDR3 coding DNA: TGTGCCAGCAGCTTAACCACAGGGGTACTGGATGAGCAGTTCTTC. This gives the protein CASSLTTGVLDEQFF.